The 24 T cell receptor beta chains presented below share a single source sample, sequenced in a study of PD-L1 blockade in urothelial cancer. Sequenced by immunoSEQ multiplex PCR; TCRdb stores in-frame clones only, minus some. Altogether about 32,000 clones are present, around 87% being singletons, with the ten largest covering around 3.6%. The specimen comprised PBMCs, sampled around atezolizumab (anti-PD-L1) treatment. The receptors originated from a man over 45 with urothelial cancer.

The CDR3, as DNA: TGTGCCAGTAGTTCTTTAGCGGGGGGTATTAGGAATGAGCAGTTCTTC. Translated: CASSSLAGGIRNEQFF. The chain links TRBV19 to TRBJ2-1; TRBD2 matches at 10 bases. Germline values: CDR1 LNHDA, CDR2 SQIVND (reference sequence). After removal of 5 bases from V and 7 bases from J, the junction contained 11 bases not matched to a gene. This CDR3 has 16 residues.

The V gene is TRBV15, the J gene TRBJ2-1; 11 bases are a match to TRBD2. V dropped 5 bases and J dropped 7; count of bases not matched to a gene: 7. Germline CDR1 reads LNHNV; CDR2 reads YYDKDF (reference sequence). The CDR3 sequence is 15 residues long. The CDR3: CATSVSGRASNEQFF. In nucleotides, the CDR3 is TGTGCCACCAGCGTTAGCGGGAGGGCCTCTAATGAGCAGTTCTTC.

The chain carries TRBV6-5 and TRBJ2-1, with D possibly matching TRBD2 (6 bases). Trimming removed 1 base from V and 10 bases from J, with 11 bases in between. Germline CDR1 is MNHEY and CDR2 is SVGAGI. This CDR3 is built from 13 residues. CDR3 residues: CASSYYMAGEQFF. The CDR3 DNA follows: TGTGCCAGCAGTTACTATATGGCGGGAGAGCAGTTCTTC.

This chain links TRBV7-6 with TRBJ2-7; 10 nucleotides match TRBD2. This CDR3 comprises 15 residues. Germline V gene lookup returns CDR1 SGHVS and CDR2 FNYEAQ. V was pared by 1 base and J by 0 bases, with 0 bases of the junction left unmatched. The CDR3 region has the DNA TGTGCCAGCAGCTTAGGACTAGCGGGCTCCTACGAGCAGTACTTC. As protein: CASSLGLAGSYEQYF. The variable domain in full, completed from reference TRBV7-6 and TRBJ2-7, reads GAGVSQSPRYKVTKRGQDVALRCDPISGHVSLYWYRQALGQGPEFLTYFNYEAQQDKSGLPNDRFSAERPEGSISTLTIQRTEQRDSAMYRCASSLGLAGSYEQYFGPGTRLTVT.

V and J are TRBV18 and TRBJ1-4; 8 positions match TRBD1. CDR1 KGHSH and CDR2 LQKENI come from the germline V gene. Trimming removed 6 bases from V and 6 bases from J; junction bases left unmatched: 9. The CDR3 consists of 15 residues. The CDR3 here is CASSPDRGLHEKLFF. The CDR3 bases are TGTGCCAGCTCGCCCGACAGGGGTCTTCATGAAAAACTGTTTTTT.

V is TRBV4-1 and J is TRBJ2-7, with 7 bases matching TRBD2. Germline lookup yields CDR1 MGHRA and CDR2 YSYEKL. V lost 0 bases to trimming and J lost 4 bases; unmatched junction nucleotides: 6. This CDR3 comprises 15 residues. The CDR3 DNA sequence: TGCGCCAGCAGCCAAGAGATAGCGGGCCTTTACGAGCAGTACTTC. This codes for CASSQEIAGLYEQYF.

The chain combines TRBV27 with TRBJ1-4; 10 bases are shared with TRBD1. CDR1 and CDR2 (germline): MNHEY, SMNVEV (reference sequence). The CDR3 sequence is 15 residues long. The V and J ends lost 6 bases and 7 bases, in that order; junction bases with no gene match: 8. Written as DNA, the CDR3 is TGTGCCAGCAGGCTCGGGTGGACAGGGGGTGAAAAACTGTTTTTT. It specifies CASRLGWTGGEKLFF.

The chain has TRBV5-1 and TRBJ2-7; maybe TRBD2 (6 bases). Germline V CDR1 and CDR2: SGHRS, YFSETQ. CDR3 length: 13 residues. The ends were cut back, 4 bases at V and 2 bases at J, with 10 bases in the middle. CDR3 sequence reads: CASSRDSAYEQYF. The DNA of the CDR3 is TGCGCCAGCAGCCGGGACTCCGCCTACGAGCAGTACTTC.

The chain links TRBV30 to TRBJ2-7; 9 nucleotides agree with TRBD2. This CDR3 region has 14 residues. V shed 5 bases and J 0 bases; nucleotides not matched to a gene: 5. Germline assignment: CDR1 GTSNPN and CDR2 SVGIG (reference sequence). This chain's CDR3 is CAWAGLATSYEQYF. The CDR3 coding sequence is TGTGCCTGGGCGGGACTAGCCACCTCCTACGAGCAGTACTTC.

V usage is TRBV7-6 and J usage is TRBJ2-1; 9 bases map to TRBD2. This CDR3 is built from 17 residues. The V gene's germline CDR1 is SGHVS and CDR2 FNYEAQ. The trim removed 5 bases at V and 1 base at J, leaving 9 bases unmatched. CDR3 residues: CASSHPSGALSYNEQFF. CDR3 in DNA: TGTGCCAGCAGCCATCCTAGCGGGGCACTTTCCTACAATGAGCAGTTCTTC.

CDR3 nucleotides: TGTGCCAGCAGCGTAGGGGGCGGGGCCGGGGAGCTGTTTTTT. Translating it yields CASSVGGGAGELFF. The rearrangement joins TRBV9 to TRBJ2-2; a weak D match, TRBD2 (6 bases). In germline, CDR1 is SGDLS, CDR2 YYNGEE. CDR3 length: 14 amino acids. V shed 0 bases and J shed 6 bases, with 9 bases lying between them. The full variable domain, rest sourced from reference TRBV9 and TRBJ2-2, is DSGVTQTPKHLITATGQRVTLRCSPRSGDLSVYWYQQSLDQGLQFLIQYYNGEERAKGNILERFSAQQFPDLHSELNLSSLELGDSALYFCASSVGGGAGELFFGEGSRLTVL.

This clone is a singleton in its sample. The rearrangement links TRBV4-3 to TRBJ2-1; TRBD2 aligns across 7 bases. Trimming at V came to 4 bases and at J to 9 bases, leaving 3 bases not matched to a gene. Per the germline V gene, CDR1 is LGHNA and CDR2 is YSLEER. This CDR3 has 12 residues. Here the CDR3 reads CASSPSGGEQFF. DNA for the CDR3: TGCGCCAGCAGCCCCTCGGGGGGTGAGCAGTTCTTC.

The chain has TRBV5-4 and TRBJ1-3, with 8 bases identical to TRBD1. Germline CDR1 is SGHNT and CDR2 is YYREEE (reference sequence). The CDR3 extends over 17 amino acids. With 4 bases clipped from V and 0 bases from J, the junction kept 9 bases outside the gene matches. This chain's CDR3 is CASSARTGKSSGNTIYF. The CDR3, as DNA: TGTGCCAGCAGCGCCCGGACAGGGAAAAGCTCTGGAAACACCATATATTTT. The full variable domain, in which reference TRBV5-4 and TRBJ1-3 provide the parts outside the CDR3, is ETGVTQSPTHLIKTRGQQVTLRCSSQSGHNTVSWYQQALGQGPQFIFQYYREEENGRGNFPPRFSGLQFPNYSSELNVNALELDDSALYLCASSARTGKSSGNTIYFGEGSWLTVV.

This chain connects TRBV5-4 to TRBJ2-1; 9 bases map to TRBD2. Germline values: CDR1 SGHNT, CDR2 YYREEE (reference sequence). With V trimmed by 3 bases and J by 2 bases, 9 bases remained unmatched. There are 17 residues in the CDR3. CDR3 residues: CASSWAPSGAAYNEQFF. The CDR3 bases are TGTGCCAGCAGCTGGGCCCCTAGCGGGGCTGCCTACAATGAGCAGTTCTTC.

The J gene is TRBJ2-2, the V gene TRBV11-2; 12 bases line up with TRBD2. This CDR3 comprises 15 residues. Germline assignment: CDR1 SGHAT and CDR2 FQNNGV. The J segment lost 4 bases and the V segment lost 4 bases, leaving 1 base of the junction unmatched. The CDR3 sequence: CASSSTSGSTGELFF. CDR3 bases: TGTGCCAGCAGCTCGACTAGCGGGAGCACCGGGGAGCTGTTTTTT.

This chain links TRBV9 with TRBJ1-2; the D gene is possibly TRBD1 (5 bases). This CDR3 has 16 amino acids. From germline, CDR1 is SGDLS and CDR2 YYNGEE. Deletions cut 0 bases from V and 4 bases from J, with 16 bases between. CDR3 amino acids: CASSVGGHTASYGYTF. In DNA, the CDR3 is TGTGCCAGCAGCGTAGGTGGACACACGGCGAGCTATGGCTACACCTTC.

The chain employs TRBV11-3 and TRBJ2-5; weak D call: TRBD1 (5 bases). V was pared by 0 bases and J by 8 bases, with 16 bases between. The CDR3 has 15 amino acids. Germline V gene lookup returns CDR1 SGHNT and CDR2 YENEEA. CDR3 residues: CASSLDGAPGYTQYF. CDR3 coding DNA: TGTGCCAGCAGCTTAGATGGGGCCCCCGGGTATACCCAGTACTTC.

The CDR3 here is CASSDSAGGPDTQYF. In DNA form, the CDR3 reads TGTGCCAGCAGTGACTCAGCGGGGGGCCCAGATACGCAGTATTTT. The chain carries TRBV6-4 and TRBJ2-3; 9 bases fit TRBD2. Unmatched junction bases numbered 2, after V lost 0 bases and J lost 4 bases. The germline CDR1 and CDR2 sequences are MRHNA and SNTAGT. CDR3 size: 15 residues.

This chain connects TRBV7-3 to TRBJ2-1; 11 nucleotides align to TRBD2. The CDR3 has 21 residues. Trimming at V came to 1 base and at J to 6 bases, leaving 20 bases not matched to a gene. Germline V gene lookup returns CDR1 SGHTA and CDR2 FQGTGA. CDR3 sequence reads: CASSLNSVAVAGGVLGNEQFF. In DNA form, the CDR3 reads TGTGCCAGCAGCTTAAATTCTGTTGCTGTAGCGGGGGGGGTTTTGGGCAATGAGCAGTTCTTC.

The chain recombines TRBV6-5 with TRBJ1-2; 9 nucleotides align to TRBD1. Losses at the gene ends were 2 bases for V and 4 bases for J; bases not matched to a gene: 8. Germline V gene sequence: CDR1 MNHEY, CDR2 SVGAGI. This CDR3 spans 16 amino acids. CDR3 region: CASSYRGTGNFYGYTF. The CDR3 DNA is TGTGCCAGCAGTTACAGGGGGACAGGGAACTTCTATGGCTACACCTTC.

Judged by abundance, this clone is large. This chain connects TRBV7-8 to TRBJ2-3, with 8 bases lining up with TRBD1. V shed 1 base and J 4 bases; nucleotides not matched to a gene: 4. Germline CDR1 SGHVS, CDR2 FQNEAQ. The CDR3 spans 15 residues. Here the CDR3 reads CASSLGTGQADTQYF. The DNA of the CDR3 is TGTGCCAGCAGCTTAGGGACAGGGCAGGCAGATACGCAGTATTTT.

The rearrangement joins TRBV6-1 to TRBJ2-1; TRBD2 aligns across 11 bases. The CDR3 spans 15 residues. In germline, CDR1 is MNHNS, CDR2 SASEGT. V was clipped by 6 bases and J by 4 bases; unmatched bases: 5. The CDR3 loop is CASRPTSGDYNEQFF. The CDR3 DNA follows: TGTGCCAGCAGGCCGACTAGCGGGGATTACAATGAGCAGTTCTTC.

The rearrangement uses TRBV12-5 and TRBJ2-5; no clear D gene. Trimming took 3 bases from V and 5 from J, leaving 7 bases between them. The germline CDR1 and CDR2 sequences are LGHNT and FRNRAP. The CDR3 is 12 residues long. In DNA, the CDR3 is TGTGCTAGTGGTTTTCTCGGGGAGACCCAGTACTTC. This sequence encodes CASGFLGETQYF.

The V gene is TRBV21-1, the J gene TRBJ2-5; the table's D call of TRBD1 was not tested on the DNA. TRBV21-1 is a recognized pseudogene. This CDR3 contains 16 residues. The CDR3 protein is CASRMRRTGNQETQYF. The DNA for the CDR3 is TGTGCCAGCAGGATGAGAAGGACAGGGAACCAAGAGACCCAGTACTTC.